This TCR beta chain derives from a study of blood T cell repertoires in COVID-19. Measured with immunoSEQ multiplex PCR; TCRdb has only the in-frame clones, and not every one. The sample has roughly 200,000 clones; 65% to 90% are singletons. CDR1 and CDR2 from the germline V gene are LNHDA and SQIVND (reference sequence). The CDR3 is made up of 15 amino acids. The germline V and J ends were trimmed by 3 bases and 3 bases, with 12 bases remaining between them. Those who participated ranged in age from about 18 to 89 years and resided in about two dozen US areas. This sequence joins TRBV19 and TRBJ1-5; D is unclear. The material sequenced was PBMCs or T cells enriched from blood (not recorded which). The receptor was isolated from a woman aged 40-49 years with acute COVID-19. CDR3: CASSIAERLNQPQHF. The DNA of the CDR3 is TGTGCCAGTAGTATCGCAGAGAGACTCAATCAGCCCCAGCATTTT.